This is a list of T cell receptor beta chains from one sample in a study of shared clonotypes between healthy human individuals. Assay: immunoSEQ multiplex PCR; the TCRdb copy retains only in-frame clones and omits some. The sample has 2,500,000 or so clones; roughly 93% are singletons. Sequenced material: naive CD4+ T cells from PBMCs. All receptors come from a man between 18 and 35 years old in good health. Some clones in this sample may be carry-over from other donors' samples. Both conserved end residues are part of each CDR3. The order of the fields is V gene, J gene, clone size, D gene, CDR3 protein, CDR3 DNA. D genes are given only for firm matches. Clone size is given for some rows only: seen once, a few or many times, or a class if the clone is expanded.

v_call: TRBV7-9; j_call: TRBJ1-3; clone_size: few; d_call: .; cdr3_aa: CASSSIVGGNTIYF; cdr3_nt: TGTGCCAGCAGCTCGATCGTAGGGGGAAACACCATATATTTT
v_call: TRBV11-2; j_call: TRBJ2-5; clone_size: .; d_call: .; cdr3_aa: CASSQGETQYF; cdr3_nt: TGTGCCAGCAGCCAGGGGGAGACCCAGTACTTC
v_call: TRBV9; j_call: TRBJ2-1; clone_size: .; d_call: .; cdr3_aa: CASSPSTGTQGYEQFF; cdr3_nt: TGTGCCAGCAGCCCATCGACAGGAACTCAAGGGTATGAGCAGTTCTTC
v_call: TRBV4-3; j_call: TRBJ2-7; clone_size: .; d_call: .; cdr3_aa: CASSQDGQGLLEQYF; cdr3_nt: TGCGCCAGCAGCCAAGATGGGCAGGGGCTCCTCGAGCAGTACTTC
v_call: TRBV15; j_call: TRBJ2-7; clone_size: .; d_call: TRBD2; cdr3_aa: CATSRGSGSYEQYF; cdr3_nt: TGTGCCACCAGCAGAGGTAGCGGGAGCTACGAGCAGTACTTC
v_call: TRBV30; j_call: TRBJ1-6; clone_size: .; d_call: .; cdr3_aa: CAWSVLRGNSPLHF; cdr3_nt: TGTGCCTGGAGTGTTCTCAGGGGTAATTCACCCCTCCACTTT
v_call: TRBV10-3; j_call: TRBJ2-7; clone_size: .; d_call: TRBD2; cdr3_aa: CAISETSVEQYF; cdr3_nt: TGTGCCATCAGTGAGACTAGCGTCGAGCAGTACTTC
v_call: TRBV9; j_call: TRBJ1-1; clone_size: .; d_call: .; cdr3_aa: CASSVVDKGAEAFF; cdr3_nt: TGTGCCAGCAGCGTAGTGGACAAAGGAGCTGAAGCTTTCTTT
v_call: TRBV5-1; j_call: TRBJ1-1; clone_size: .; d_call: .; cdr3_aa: CASSLGTPWATEAFF; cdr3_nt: TGCGCCAGCAGCTTGGGGACCCCATGGGCCACTGAAGCTTTCTTT
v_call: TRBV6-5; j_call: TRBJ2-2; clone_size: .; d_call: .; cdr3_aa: CASVRGLGTGELFF; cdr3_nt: TGTGCCAGCGTACGGGGGCTGGGCACCGGGGAGCTGTTTTTT
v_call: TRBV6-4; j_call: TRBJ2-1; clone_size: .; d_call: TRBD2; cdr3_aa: CASSGLAGGYNEQFF; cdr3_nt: TGTGCCAGCAGCGGCCTAGCGGGAGGGTACAATGAGCAGTTCTTC
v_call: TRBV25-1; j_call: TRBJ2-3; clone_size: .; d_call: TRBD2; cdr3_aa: CASSSWTSGIETDTQYF; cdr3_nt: TGTGCCAGCAGTAGCTGGACTAGCGGGATCGAAACAGATACGCAGTATTTT
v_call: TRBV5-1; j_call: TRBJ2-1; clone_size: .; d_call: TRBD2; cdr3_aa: CASSLVASGSSYNEQFF; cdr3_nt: TGCGCCAGCAGCTTGGTGGCTAGCGGGAGCTCCTACAATGAGCAGTTCTTC
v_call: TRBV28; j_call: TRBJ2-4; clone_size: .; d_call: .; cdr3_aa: CASSLYSTNIQYF; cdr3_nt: TGTGCCAGCAGTTTATACAGTACAAACATTCAGTACTTC
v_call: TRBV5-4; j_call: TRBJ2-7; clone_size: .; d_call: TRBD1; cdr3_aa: CASSKPGQGAAYEQYF; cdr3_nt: TGTGCCAGCAGCAAGCCGGGACAGGGGGCTGCCTACGAGCAGTACTTC
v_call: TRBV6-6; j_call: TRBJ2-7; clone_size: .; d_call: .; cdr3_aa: CASSYSIVAVGEQYF; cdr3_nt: TGTGCCAGCAGTTACTCGATAGTAGCCGTAGGGGAGCAGTACTTC
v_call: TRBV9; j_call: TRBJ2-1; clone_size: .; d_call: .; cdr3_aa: CASSYRVVRDYNEQFF; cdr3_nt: TGTGCCAGCAGCTATAGGGTAGTCAGGGACTACAATGAGCAGTTCTTC
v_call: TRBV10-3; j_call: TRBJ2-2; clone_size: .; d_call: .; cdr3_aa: CAISEMDGHTGELFF; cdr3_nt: TGTGCCATCAGTGAGATGGACGGCCACACCGGGGAGCTGTTTTTT
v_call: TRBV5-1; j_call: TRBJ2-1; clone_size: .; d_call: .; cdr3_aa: CASSLEYEQFF; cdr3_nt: TGCGCCAGCAGCTTGGAATACGAGCAGTTCTTC
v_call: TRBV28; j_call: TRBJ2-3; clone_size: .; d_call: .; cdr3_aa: CASSLGGSVDTQYF; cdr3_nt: TGTGCCAGCAGTTTAGGTGGGAGCGTAGATACGCAGTATTTT
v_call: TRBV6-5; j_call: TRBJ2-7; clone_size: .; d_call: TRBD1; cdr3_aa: CASRLRQGHSYEQYF; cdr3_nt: TGTGCCAGCAGGCTCAGACAGGGGCACTCCTACGAGCAGTACTTC
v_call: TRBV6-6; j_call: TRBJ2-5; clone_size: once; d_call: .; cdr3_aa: CASSYFGGTETQYF; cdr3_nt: TGTGCCAGCAGTTATTTTGGAGGTACCGAGACCCAGTACTTC
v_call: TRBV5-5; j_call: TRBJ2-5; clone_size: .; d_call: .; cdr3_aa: CASSLVGGLETQYF; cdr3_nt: TGTGCCAGCAGCTTAGTAGGAGGGCTGGAGACCCAGTACTTC
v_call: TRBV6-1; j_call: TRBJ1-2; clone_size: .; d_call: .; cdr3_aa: CASTPPRGIGGYTF; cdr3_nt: TGTGCCAGCACCCCCCCCCGAGGGATTGGTGGCTACACCTTC